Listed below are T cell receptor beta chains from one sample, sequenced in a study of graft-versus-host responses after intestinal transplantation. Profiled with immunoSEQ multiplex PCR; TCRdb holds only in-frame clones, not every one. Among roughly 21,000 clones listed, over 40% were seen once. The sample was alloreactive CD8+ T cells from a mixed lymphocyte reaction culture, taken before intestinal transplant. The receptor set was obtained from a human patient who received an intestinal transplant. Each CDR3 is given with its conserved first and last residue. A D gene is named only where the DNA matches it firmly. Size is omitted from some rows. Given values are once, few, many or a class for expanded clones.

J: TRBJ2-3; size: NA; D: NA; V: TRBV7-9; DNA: TGTGCCAGCGGATTCTCAGATACGCAGTATTTT; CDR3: CASGFSDTQYF
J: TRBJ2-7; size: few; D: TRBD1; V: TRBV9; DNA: TGTGCCAGCAGCGTATCAGGACAGGCCCACTACGAGCAGTACTTC; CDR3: CASSVSGQAHYEQYF
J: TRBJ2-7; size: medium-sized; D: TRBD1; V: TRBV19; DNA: TGTGCCAGTAGTGCCGAGGGGGCCAACATCTTCTACGAGCAGTACTTC; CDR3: CASSAEGANIFYEQYF
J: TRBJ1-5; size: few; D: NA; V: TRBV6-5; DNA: TGTGCCAGCAGTTTATCATACAGGGTGAGCAATCAGCCCCAGCATTTT; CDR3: CASSLSYRVSNQPQHF
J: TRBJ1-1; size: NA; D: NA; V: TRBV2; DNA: TGTGCCAGCAGGGCGGGGGGCCCTGAAGCTTTCTTT; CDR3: CASRAGGPEAFF
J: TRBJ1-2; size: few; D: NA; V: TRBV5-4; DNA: TGTGCCAGCAGCTTTCGTCTCTATGGCTACACCTTC; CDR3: CASSFRLYGYTF
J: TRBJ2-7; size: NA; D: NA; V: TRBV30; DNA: TGTGCCTGGTTACCCCCACGGGCCTCAAGCACCTACGAGCAGTACTTC; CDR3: CAWLPPRASSTYEQYF
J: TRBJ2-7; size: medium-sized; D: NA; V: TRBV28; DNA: TGTGCCAGCAGTCTCCGTTACGAGCAGTACTTC; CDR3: CASSLRYEQYF
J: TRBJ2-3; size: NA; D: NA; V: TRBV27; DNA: TGTGCCAGCAGTTTAGCTAGCTGGGATACGCAGTATTTT; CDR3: CASSLASWDTQYF
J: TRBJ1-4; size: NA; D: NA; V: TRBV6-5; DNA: TGTGCCAGCAGTTACTTAATATTTCCCAAGGGTGAAAAACTGTTTTTT; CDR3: CASSYLIFPKGEKLFF
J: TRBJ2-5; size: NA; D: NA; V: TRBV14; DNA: TGTGCCAGCAGCCGAGGAAGGGTGCTTGGGGAGACCCAGTACTTC; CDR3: CASSRGRVLGETQYF
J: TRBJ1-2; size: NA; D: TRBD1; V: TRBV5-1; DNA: TGCGCCAGCAGCCACAGGGGACATGGCTACACCTTC; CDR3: CASSHRGHGYTF
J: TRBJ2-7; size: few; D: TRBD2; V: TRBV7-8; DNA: TGTGCCAGCAGCTCCACGGGGGGGCAGCCCTACGAGCAGTACTTC; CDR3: CASSSTGGQPYEQYF
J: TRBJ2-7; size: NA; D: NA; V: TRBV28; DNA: TGTGCCAGCAGTGGGCCCGTGGGTGAGCAGTACTTC; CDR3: CASSGPVGEQYF
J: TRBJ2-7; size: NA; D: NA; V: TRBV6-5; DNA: TGTGCCAGCAGGTCGCTCAGGACTACCTACGAGCAGTACTTC; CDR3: CASRSLRTTYEQYF
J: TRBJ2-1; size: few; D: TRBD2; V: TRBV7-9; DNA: TGTGCCAGCAGCTTACTAGCGGGCTACAATGAGCAGTTCTTC; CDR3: CASSLLAGYNEQFF
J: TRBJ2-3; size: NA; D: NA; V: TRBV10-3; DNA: TGTGCCATCAGTTCGCCGGGAGATACGCAGTATTTT; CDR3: CAISSPGDTQYF
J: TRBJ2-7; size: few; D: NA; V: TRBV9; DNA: TGTGCCAGCAGCGTTGGGACGTCAATACCCTCCTACGAGCAGTACTTC; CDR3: CASSVGTSIPSYEQYF
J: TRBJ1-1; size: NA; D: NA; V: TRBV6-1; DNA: TGTGCCAGCACCCCGGAGGGTTGGAACACTGAAGCTTTCTTT; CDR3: CASTPEGWNTEAFF
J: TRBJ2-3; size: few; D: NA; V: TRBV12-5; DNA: TGTGCTAGTGGTCCGGACTCCGGAGGGGATACGCAGTATTTT; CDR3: CASGPDSGGDTQYF
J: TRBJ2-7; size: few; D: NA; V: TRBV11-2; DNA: TGTGCCAGCAGCTGGGCCCTAGTTGGCGAGCAGTACTTC; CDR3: CASSWALVGEQYF
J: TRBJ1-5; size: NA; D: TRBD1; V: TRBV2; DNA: TGTGCCAGCAGTGAAGCGCAGGGGGGAGTGTGGAATCAGCCCCAGCATTTT; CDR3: CASSEAQGGVWNQPQHF
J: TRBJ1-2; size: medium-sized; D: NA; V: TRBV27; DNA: TGTGCCAGCAGTCCGCTGGAGAGGACGAACTATGGCTACACCTTC; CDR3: CASSPLERTNYGYTF
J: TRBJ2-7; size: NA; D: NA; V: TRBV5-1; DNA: TGCGCCAGCAGCTTGGACCGGCAGGGGATCTACTACGAGCAGTACTTC; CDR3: CASSLDRQGIYYEQYF